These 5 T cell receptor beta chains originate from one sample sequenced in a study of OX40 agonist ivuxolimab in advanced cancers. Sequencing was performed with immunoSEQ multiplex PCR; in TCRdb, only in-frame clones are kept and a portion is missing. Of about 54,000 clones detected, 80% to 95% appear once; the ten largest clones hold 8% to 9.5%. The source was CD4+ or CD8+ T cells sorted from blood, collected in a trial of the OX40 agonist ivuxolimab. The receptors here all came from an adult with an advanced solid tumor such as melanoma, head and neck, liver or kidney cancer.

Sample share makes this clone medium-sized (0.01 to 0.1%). For the CDR3, the DNA is TGCGCCAGCAGCCAAGATGAGCAGCTAAATGAAAAACTGTTTTTT. Amino acids: CASSQDEQLNEKLFF. The gene calls are TRBV4-1 and TRBJ1-4; no definite D call. This CDR3 is 15 amino acids long. The V gene lost 0 bases and the J gene lost 5 bases, with 10 bases spanning the gap. From germline, CDR1 is MGHRA and CDR2 YSYEKL.

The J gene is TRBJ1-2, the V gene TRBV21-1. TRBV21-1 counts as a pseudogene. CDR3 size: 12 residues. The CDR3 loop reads CARPAGVGGYTF. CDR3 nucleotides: TGTGCCAGACCCGCGGGGGTGGGAGGCTACACCTTC.

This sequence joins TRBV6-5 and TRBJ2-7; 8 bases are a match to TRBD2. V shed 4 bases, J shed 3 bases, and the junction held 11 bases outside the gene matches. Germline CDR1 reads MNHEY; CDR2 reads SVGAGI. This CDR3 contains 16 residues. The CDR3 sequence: CASSWGGGQNFYEQYF. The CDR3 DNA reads TGTGCCAGCAGTTGGGGCGGGGGGCAAAACTTCTACGAGCAGTACTTC.

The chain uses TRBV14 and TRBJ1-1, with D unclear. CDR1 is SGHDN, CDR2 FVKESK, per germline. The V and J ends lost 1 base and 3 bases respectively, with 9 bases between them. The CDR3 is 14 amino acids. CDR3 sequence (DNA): TGTGCCAGCAGCCAAGCGGCCGGGGACACTGAAGCTTTCTTT. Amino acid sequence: CASSQAAGDTEAFF.

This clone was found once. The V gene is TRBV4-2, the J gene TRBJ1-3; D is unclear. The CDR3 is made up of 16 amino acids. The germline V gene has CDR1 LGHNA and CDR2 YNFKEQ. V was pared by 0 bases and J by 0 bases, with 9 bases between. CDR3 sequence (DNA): TGTGCCAGCAGCCAAGATGGGATGAGCTCTGGAAACACCATATATTTT. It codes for CASSQDGMSSGNTIYF.